What follows describes a single TCR beta chain. This sample also contains other DNA sequences that code for the same CDR3. Profiled with immunoSEQ multiplex PCR; TCRdb holds only in-frame clones, not every one. This table has more than 250,000 clones, just over 85% appearing once. This entry is derived from a study of blood T cell repertoires in COVID-19. On the study more broadly: T cells, B-cell-depleted T cells, or PBMCs supplied cDNA or gDNA.

This CDR3 has 13 amino acids. V lost 2 bases and J 3 bases, leaving 8 bases between the germline ends. Germline values: CDR1 MNHEY, CDR2 SVGAGI. This clonotype originated in a woman aged 18-30 years who had recovered from COVID-19. The chain uses TRBV6-5 and TRBJ2-7; D gene unclear. The sample taken for sequencing was PBMCs or T cells enriched from blood (not recorded which). The CDR3 coding sequence is TGTGCCAGCAGTTACGGCGGCAGCTACGAGCAGTACTTC. As protein: CASSYGGSYEQYF.